The entry that follows covers one T cell receptor (beta chain) sequence. The data were obtained in a study of CD8+ T cells in alopecia areata. About the research overall: Tofacitinib administration to treated patients was oral, at 5 to 10 mg twice daily.

Extracted RNA was reverse transcribed, and the resulting cDNA served as sequencing template. Some clones are missing from TCRdb's copy, which holds only in-frame ones; the method was immunoSEQ multiplex PCR. The sample has about 120,000 clones; 30% to 40% are singletons. V shed 6 bases and J shed 5 bases, with 14 bases lying between them. Germline V lookup: CDR1 KGHSH, CDR2 LQKENI. The CDR3 is 14 amino acids. Material: CD4+ T cells sorted from blood. The chain carries TRBV18 and TRBJ2-1, with D perhaps matching TRBD1 (5 bases). The receptor's source is a human donor with alopecia areata. CDR3 protein: CASSNLQGDNEQFF. The CDR3 DNA follows: TGTGCCAGCTCTAACCTCCAGGGTGACAATGAGCAGTTCTTC.